A single T cell receptor beta chain is shown here with its context. Its antigen is currently not known. Qualities for individual bases were not recorded, and no much larger clone is one base off. The donors belonged to the validation cohort of 120 subjects, which was separate from the roughly 700-subject first cohort. The source of the sample is a study of cytomegalovirus exposure and HLA in healthy donors (dated by TCRdb to about 2017). Background on the whole study: According to a later analysis, one platform produced both the 120 validation repertoires and the 666 repertoires of the first cohort. The aim of the study was to test whether cataloging public T cell receptors could identify signatures of past pathogen exposure. High-throughput TCR immunosequencing, statistical association of individual TCRs with disease status, and machine learning were combined to predict cytomegalovirus infection status. A separate validation cohort of 100 to 150 different subjects was used in addition to the 666-subject first cohort. What the study reported, not specific to this receptor: In vitro tests confirmed that a few of the cytomegalovirus-associated TCR beta chains recognize cytomegalovirus antigens. Most TCR sequences were observed very rarely across donors, whereas some public TCRs were present in many individuals. The authors suggested that the approach could potentially be generalized to other disease states and immunological phenotypes. Cytomegalovirus status was reported to be diagnosed by the classifier with high specificity and sensitivity in both the original and validation cohorts. The validation cohort had no HLA typing available for a later analysis, so co-occurrence within that cohort was assessed over all 120 or so repertoires. The study gave a list of 150 to 200 TCR beta chains associated with cytomegalovirus. A later analysis found that TCRs clustered in the first cohort also tended to co-occur in the roughly 120 validation repertoires, with 90% to 95% of cluster scores above 0.

CDR1 and CDR2 (MNHNS, SASEGT) derive from the germline V gene. The CDR3 spans 17 residues, from the cysteine through the phenylalanine. Only the CDR3 DNA stays, 51 bases, in frame from base 1. Germline trimming amounts to 0 bases on V and 0 bases on J, with 5 as the count of junction bases outside the gene matches. The library was prepared using the immunoSEQ multiplex PCR assay. The source study handled its data this way. To diagnose cytomegalovirus status from the catalog of TCR beta chain sequences, a statistical classification framework was built. In TCRdb, the immuneACCESS table is reduced to in-frame sequences with V and J assigned. These tables do not hold every clone; where another copy was compared, an unresolved V gene accounts for under half, and the others remain unexplained. For V, J and clone size, that table is used; D and trimming come from the DNA. The sample contains about 330,000 clones, 80% to 90% of them found a single time. The ten largest clones add up to approximately 0.84% of the sample.

The clonotype was recovered from a young woman in good health and CMV-seronegative. The material sequenced was PBMCs. The V and J genes are TRBV6-1 and TRBJ2-1; the junction holds 7 bases that match TRBD2. Here the CDR3 is given as CASSEAELAASYNEQFF. The DNA reads TGTGCCAGCAGTGAAGCTGAGCTAGCGGCCTCCTACAATGAGCAGTTCTTC.